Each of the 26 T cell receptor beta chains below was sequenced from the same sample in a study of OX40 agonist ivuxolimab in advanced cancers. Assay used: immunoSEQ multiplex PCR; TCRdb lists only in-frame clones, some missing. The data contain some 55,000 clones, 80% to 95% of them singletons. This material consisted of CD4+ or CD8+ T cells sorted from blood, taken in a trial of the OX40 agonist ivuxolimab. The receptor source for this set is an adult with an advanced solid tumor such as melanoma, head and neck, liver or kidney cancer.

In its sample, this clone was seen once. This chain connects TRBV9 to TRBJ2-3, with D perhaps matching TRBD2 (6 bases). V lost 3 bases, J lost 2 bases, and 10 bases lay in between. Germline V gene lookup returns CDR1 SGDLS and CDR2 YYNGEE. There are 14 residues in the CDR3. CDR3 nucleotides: TGTGCCAGCAGCGGGGGGGTCTTCACAGATACGCAGTATTTT. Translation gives CASSGGVFTDTQYF. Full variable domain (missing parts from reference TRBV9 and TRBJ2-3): DSGVTQTPKHLITATGQRVTLRCSPRSGDLSVYWYQQSLDQGLQFLIQYYNGEERAKGNILERFSAQQFPDLHSELNLSSLELGDSALYFCASSGGVFTDTQYFGPGTRLTVL.

The CDR3 protein is CATSRDPGTEYGYTF. For the CDR3, the DNA is TGTGCCACCAGCAGAGATCCGGGGACGGAGTATGGCTACACCTTC. V gene TRBV15 combines with J gene TRBJ1-2, with D perhaps TRBD1 (5 bases). Trimming stripped 0 bases from V and 5 bases from J, with 13 bases between. Germline V gives CDR1 LNHNV, CDR2 YYDKDF (reference sequence). The CDR3 runs to 15 residues.

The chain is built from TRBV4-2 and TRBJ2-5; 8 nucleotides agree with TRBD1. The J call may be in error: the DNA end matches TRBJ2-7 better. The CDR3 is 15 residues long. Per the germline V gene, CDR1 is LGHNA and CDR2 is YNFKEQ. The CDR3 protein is CASSLSGQVTYEQYF. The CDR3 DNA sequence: TGTGCCAGCAGCCTCTCGGGACAGGTAACCTACGAGCAGTACTTC.

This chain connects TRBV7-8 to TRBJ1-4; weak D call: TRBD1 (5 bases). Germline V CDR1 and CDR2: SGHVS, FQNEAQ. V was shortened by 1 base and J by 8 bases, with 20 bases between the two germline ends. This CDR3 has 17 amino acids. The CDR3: CASSLGYLGTWGEKLFF. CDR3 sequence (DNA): TGTGCCAGCAGCTTAGGTTACCTGGGGACTTGGGGGGAAAAACTGTTTTTT.

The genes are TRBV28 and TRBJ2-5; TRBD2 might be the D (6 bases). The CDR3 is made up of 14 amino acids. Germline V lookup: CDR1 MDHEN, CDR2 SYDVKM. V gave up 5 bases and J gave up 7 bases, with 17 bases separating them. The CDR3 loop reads CASSPRGRRGTQYF. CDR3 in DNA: TGTGCCAGCAGTCCCCGGGGGAGGCGGGGGACCCAGTACTTC.

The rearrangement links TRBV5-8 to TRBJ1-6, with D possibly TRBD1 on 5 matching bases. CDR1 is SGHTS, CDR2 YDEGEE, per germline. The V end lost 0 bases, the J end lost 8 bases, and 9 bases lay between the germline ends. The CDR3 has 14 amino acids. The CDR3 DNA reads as TGTGCCAGCAGCTTGGGGGGCTGGGATTCACCCCTCCACTTT. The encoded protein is CASSLGGWDSPLHF.

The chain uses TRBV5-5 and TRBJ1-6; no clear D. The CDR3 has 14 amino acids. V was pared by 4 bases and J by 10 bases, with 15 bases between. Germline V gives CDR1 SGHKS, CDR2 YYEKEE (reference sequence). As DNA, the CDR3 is TGTGCCAGCAGCCTGGGAGGGTCAGGATCACCCCTCCACTTT. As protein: CASSLGGSGSPLHF.

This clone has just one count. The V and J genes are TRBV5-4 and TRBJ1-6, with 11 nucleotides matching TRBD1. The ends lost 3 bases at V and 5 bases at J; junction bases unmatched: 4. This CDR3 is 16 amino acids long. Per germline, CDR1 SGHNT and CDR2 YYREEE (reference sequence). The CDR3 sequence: CASSSDRGRDNSPLHF. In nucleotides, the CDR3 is TGTGCCAGCAGCTCGGACAGGGGGCGCGATAATTCACCCCTCCACTTT. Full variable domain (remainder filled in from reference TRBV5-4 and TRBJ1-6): ETGVTQSPTHLIKTRGQQVTLRCSSQSGHNTVSWYQQALGQGPQFIFQYYREEENGRGNFPPRFSGLQFPNYSSELNVNALELDDSALYLCASSSDRGRDNSPLHFGNGTRLTVT.

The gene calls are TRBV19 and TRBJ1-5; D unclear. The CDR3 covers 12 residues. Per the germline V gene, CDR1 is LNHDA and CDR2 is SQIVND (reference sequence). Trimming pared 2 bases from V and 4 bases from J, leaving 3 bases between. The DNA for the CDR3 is TGTGCCAGTAGTATATGGAATCAGCCCCAGCATTTT. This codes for CASSIWNQPQHF.

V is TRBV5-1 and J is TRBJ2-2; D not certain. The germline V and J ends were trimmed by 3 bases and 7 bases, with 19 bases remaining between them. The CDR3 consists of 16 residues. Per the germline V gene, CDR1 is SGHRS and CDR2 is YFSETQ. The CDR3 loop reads CASSSPGRAVGGELFF. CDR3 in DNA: TGCGCCAGCAGCTCCCCCGGACGGGCTGTAGGCGGGGAGCTGTTTTTT.

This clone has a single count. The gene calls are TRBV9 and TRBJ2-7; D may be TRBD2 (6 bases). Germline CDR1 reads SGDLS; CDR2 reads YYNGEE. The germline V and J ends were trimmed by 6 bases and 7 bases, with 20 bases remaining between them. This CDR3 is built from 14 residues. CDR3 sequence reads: CASKRDGRGGEQYF. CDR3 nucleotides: TGTGCCAGCAAACGAGACGGCCGTGGAGGGGAGCAGTACTTC.

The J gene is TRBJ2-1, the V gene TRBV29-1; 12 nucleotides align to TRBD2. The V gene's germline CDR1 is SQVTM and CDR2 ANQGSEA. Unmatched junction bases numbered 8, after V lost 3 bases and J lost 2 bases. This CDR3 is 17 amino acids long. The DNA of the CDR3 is TGCAGCGTTGAGGGGCTAGCGGGGGGGCAGGCCTACAATGAGCAGTTCTTC. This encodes CSVEGLAGGQAYNEQFF.

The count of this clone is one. The CDR3 loop reads CASSLVVSEQFF. As DNA, the CDR3 is TGTGCCAGCAGCTTGGTAGTGTCTGAGCAGTTCTTC. The chain couples TRBV5-6 to TRBJ2-1; no definite D call. Germline CDR1 is SGHDT and CDR2 is YYEEEE. The CDR3 runs 12 residues. The V and J ends lost 0 bases and 9 bases respectively, with 7 bases between them.

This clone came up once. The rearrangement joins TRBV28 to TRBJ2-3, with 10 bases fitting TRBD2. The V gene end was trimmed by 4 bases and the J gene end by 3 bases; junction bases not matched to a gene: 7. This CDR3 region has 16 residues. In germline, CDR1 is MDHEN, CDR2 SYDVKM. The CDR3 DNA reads TGTGCCAGCAGTTACCTACTAGCGGGATTGACAGATACGCAGTATTTT. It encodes CASSYLLAGLTDTQYF. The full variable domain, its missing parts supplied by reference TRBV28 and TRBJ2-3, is DVKVTQSSRYLVKRTGEKVFLECVQDMDHENMFWYRQDPGLGLRLIYFSYDVKMKEKGDIPEGYSVSREKKERFSLILESASTNQTSMYLCASSYLLAGLTDTQYFGPGTRLTVL.

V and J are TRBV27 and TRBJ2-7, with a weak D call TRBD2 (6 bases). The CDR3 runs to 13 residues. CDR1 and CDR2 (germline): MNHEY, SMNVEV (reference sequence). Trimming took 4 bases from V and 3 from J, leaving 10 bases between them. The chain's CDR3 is CASSYGGSYEQYF. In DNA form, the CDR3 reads TGTGCCAGCAGTTATGGGGGGAGCTACGAGCAGTACTTC.

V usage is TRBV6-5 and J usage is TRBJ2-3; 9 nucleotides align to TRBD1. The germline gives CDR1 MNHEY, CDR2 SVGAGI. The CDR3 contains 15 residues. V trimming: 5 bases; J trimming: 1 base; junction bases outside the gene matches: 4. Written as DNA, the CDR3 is TGTGCCAGCAGTCCCCGGACAGGGGGCACAGATACGCAGTATTTT. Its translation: CASSPRTGGTDTQYF.

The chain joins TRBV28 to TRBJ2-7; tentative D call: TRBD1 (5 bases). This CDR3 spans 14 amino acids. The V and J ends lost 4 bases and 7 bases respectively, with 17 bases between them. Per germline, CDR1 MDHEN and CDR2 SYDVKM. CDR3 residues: CASSSFGQSREQYF. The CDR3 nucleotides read TGTGCCAGCAGTTCCTTCGGACAATCTAGGGAGCAGTACTTC.

DNA for the CDR3: TGTGCCAGCAGTTATTTCAGGGGTAAAAGCTCACCCCTCCACTTT. Its translation: CASSYFRGKSSPLHF. The chain uses TRBV6-5 and TRBJ1-6, with D possibly matching TRBD1 (6 bases). Looked up from germline, CDR1 is MNHEY and CDR2 is SVGAGI. V lost 3 bases to trimming and J lost 10 bases, with 16 bases between them. There are 15 residues in the CDR3.

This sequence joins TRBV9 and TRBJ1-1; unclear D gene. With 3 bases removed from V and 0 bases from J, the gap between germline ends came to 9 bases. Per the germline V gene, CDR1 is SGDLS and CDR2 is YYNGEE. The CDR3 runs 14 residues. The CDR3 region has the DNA TGTGCCAGCAGCGCGACAACAGTGAACACTGAAGCTTTCTTT. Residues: CASSATTVNTEAFF.

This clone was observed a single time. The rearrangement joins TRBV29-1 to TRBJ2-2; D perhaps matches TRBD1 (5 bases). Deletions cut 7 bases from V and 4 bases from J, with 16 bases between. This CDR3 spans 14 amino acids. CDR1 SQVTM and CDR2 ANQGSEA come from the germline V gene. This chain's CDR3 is CSACRAGCTGELFF. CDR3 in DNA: TGCAGCGCCTGTCGGGCAGGGTGCACCGGGGAGCTGTTTTTT.

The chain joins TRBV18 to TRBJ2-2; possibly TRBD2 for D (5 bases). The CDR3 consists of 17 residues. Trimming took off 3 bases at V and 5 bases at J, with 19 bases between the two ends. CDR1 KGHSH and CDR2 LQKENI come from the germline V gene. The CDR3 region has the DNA TGTGCCAGCTCACCTACGCGGGTAACAACGGGGACCGGGGAGCTGTTTTTT. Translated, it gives CASSPTRVTTGTGELFF.

The CDR3 loop is CASSLESGPYATQYF. The CDR3 coding sequence is TGCGCCAGCAGCTTGGAATCGGGGCCCTATGCGACCCAGTACTTC. The V and J genes are TRBV5-1 and TRBJ2-5; D tentatively fits TRBD1 or TRBD2 (5 bases each). Germline V CDR1 and CDR2: SGHRS, YFSETQ. V was trimmed by 0 bases and J by 7 bases, leaving 16 bases between them. This CDR3 has 15 residues.

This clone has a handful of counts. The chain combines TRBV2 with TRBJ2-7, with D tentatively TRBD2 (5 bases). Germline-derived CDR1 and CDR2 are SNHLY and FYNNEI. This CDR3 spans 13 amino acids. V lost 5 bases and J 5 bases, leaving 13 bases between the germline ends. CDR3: CASSLGSAHEQYF. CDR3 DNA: TGTGCCAGCAGTTTGGGGAGTGCCCACGAGCAGTACTTC.

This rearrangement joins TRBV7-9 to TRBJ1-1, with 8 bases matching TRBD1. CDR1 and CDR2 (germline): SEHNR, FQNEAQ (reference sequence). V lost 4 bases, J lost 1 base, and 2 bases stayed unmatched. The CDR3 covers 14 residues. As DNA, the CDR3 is TGTGCCAGCAGCTCGACAGGGGAGAACACTGAAGCTTTCTTT. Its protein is CASSSTGENTEAFF.

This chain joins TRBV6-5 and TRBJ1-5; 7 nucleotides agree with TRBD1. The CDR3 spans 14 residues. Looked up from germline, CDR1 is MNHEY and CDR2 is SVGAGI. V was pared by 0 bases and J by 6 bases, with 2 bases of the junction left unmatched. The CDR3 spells CASSYSTGSQPQHF. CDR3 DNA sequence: TGTGCCAGCAGTTACTCGACAGGGAGTCAGCCCCAGCATTTT.

CDR3 coding DNA: TGCGCCAGCAGCCATGGTTTGAACAGGGGCTTTATCTCTGGAAACACCATATATTTT. Translated, it gives CASSHGLNRGFISGNTIYF. The genes are TRBV4-1 and TRBJ1-3; 7 positions match TRBD1. The CDR3 length is 19 residues. CDR1 is MGHRA, CDR2 YSYEKL, per germline. V lost 3 bases, J lost 0 bases, and 14 bases stayed unmatched.